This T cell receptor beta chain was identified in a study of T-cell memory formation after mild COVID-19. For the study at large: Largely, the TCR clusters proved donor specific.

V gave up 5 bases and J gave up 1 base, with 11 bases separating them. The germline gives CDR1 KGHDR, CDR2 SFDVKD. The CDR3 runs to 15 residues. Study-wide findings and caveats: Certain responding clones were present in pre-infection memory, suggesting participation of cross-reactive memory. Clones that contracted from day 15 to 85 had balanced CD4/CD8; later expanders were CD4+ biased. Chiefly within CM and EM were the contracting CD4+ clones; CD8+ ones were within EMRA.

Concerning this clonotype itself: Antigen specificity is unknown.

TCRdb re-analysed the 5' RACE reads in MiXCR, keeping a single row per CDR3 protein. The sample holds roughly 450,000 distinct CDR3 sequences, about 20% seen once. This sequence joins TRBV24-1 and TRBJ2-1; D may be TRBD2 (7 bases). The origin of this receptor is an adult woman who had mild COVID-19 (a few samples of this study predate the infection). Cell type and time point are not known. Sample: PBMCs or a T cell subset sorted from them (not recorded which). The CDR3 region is CATSGGGGSYNEQFF. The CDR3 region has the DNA TGTGCCACCAGTGGGGGAGGGGGATCCTACAATGAGCAGTTCTTC.